These T cell receptor beta chains were read from a single sample in a study of technical replicates of blood from a handful of donors. Method: immunoSEQ multiplex PCR; TCRdb's copy keeps in-frame clones and lacks some. There are tens of thousands of clones in the sample; nearly 97% occur only once, and approximately 0.22% lies in the top ten. Sequences were obtained from T cells isolated from PBMCs. These receptors all come from a human donor in good health. The CDR3 runs from the conserved cysteine through the conserved F or W. D genes are given only for firm matches. Size values are once, few and many counts, or a class for expanded clones, and some rows have none.

TRBJ2-2,TRBD2,NA,TRBV10-3,CAMSGTSGIVTTGELFF,TGTGCCATGAGCGGGACTAGCGGGATAGTCACCACCGGGGAGCTGTTTTTT
TRBJ1-5,TRBD1,NA,TRBV9,CASSVGGQLYQPQHF,TGTGCCAGCAGCGTAGGGGGACAGCTATATCAGCCCCAGCATTTT
TRBJ1-2,NA,NA,TRBV21-1,CASSPRDRDDYGYTF,TGTGCCAGCAGCCCCCGGGACAGGGATGACTATGGCTACACCTTC
TRBJ1-5,TRBD1,NA,TRBV28,CASSFRDRDYQPQHF,TGTGCCAGCAGTTTCCGGGACAGGGATTATCAGCCCCAGCATTTT
TRBJ2-2,NA,NA,TRBV6-1,CASSEAPGRGTGELFF,TGTGCCAGCAGTGAAGCGCCGGGGCGGGGAACCGGGGAGCTGTTTTTT
TRBJ1-2,NA,NA,TRBV6-1,CASSEATGVNYGYTF,TGTGCCAGCAGTGAAGCGACCGGGGTTAACTATGGCTACACCTTC
TRBJ2-7,TRBD1,NA,TRBV6-5,CASSYSRGQGTYEQYF,TGTGCCAGCAGTTACTCGAGGGGACAGGGAACCTACGAGCAGTACTTC
TRBJ2-6,NA,NA,TRBV11-2,CASSLDLTGYSGANVLTF,TGTGCCAGCAGCTTAGATCTAACAGGGTACTCTGGGGCCAACGTCCTGACTTTC
TRBJ2-1,NA,NA,TRBV29-1,CSGHRDTSNEQFF,TGCAGCGGCCACCGGGACACAAGCAATGAGCAGTTCTTC
TRBJ2-1,NA,NA,TRBV4-2,CASSQDSSKSEAHEQFF,TGTGCCAGCAGCCAAGATTCGTCCAAGAGTGAAGCGCATGAGCAGTTCTTC
TRBJ2-7,NA,NA,TRBV5-1,CASSPLDGIRYEQYF,TGCGCCAGCAGCCCCCTGGACGGGATTCGCTACGAGCAGTACTTC
TRBJ2-1,TRBD2,once,TRBV23-1,CASSHLRGRALPEQFF,TGCGCCAGCAGTCACCTTCGCGGGAGGGCCTTACCTGAGCAGTTCTTC
TRBJ2-2,TRBD2,NA,TRBV7-7,CASSPTPSGGGAGELFF,TGTGCTAGCAGCCCTACCCCTAGCGGGGGGGGCGCCGGGGAGCTGTTTTTT
TRBJ2-4,NA,NA,TRBV28,CASSPRELAKNIQYF,TGTGCCAGCAGTCCCCGGGAACTAGCCAAAAACATTCAGTACTTC
TRBJ1-5,NA,NA,TRBV2,CASSEGAQPQHF,TGTGCCAGCAGTGAGGGCGCTCAGCCCCAGCATTTT
TRBJ1-3,NA,NA,TRBV2,CASSGKSSGNTIYF,TGTGCCAGCAGCGGTAAGAGCTCTGGAAACACCATATATTTT
TRBJ1-5,TRBD1,few,TRBV6-1,CASSGQGFQPQHF,TGTGCCAGCAGTGGACAGGGCTTTCAGCCCCAGCATTTT
TRBJ1-1,NA,NA,TRBV5-1,CASSFSFETGNTEAFF,TGCGCCAGCAGCTTTTCCTTTGAGACAGGGAACACTGAAGCTTTCTTT
TRBJ1-2,NA,NA,TRBV28,CASSLQVDLGYGYTF,TGTGCCAGCAGTTTACAGGTAGACCTTGGCTATGGCTACACCTTC
TRBJ1-2,NA,NA,TRBV19,CASSITGGFLIEGCTF,TGTGCCAGTAGTATTACGGGGGGCTTTTTGATCGAGGGATGCACCTTC
TRBJ2-3,NA,NA,TRBV7-7,CASSLGRGNTDTQYF,TGTGCTAGCAGCTTAGGCAGGGGAAACACAGATACGCAGTATTTT
TRBJ1-2,NA,NA,TRBV28,CASSLLSASGYGYTF,TGTGCCAGCAGTTTACTGTCGGCCTCGGGCTATGGCTACACCTTC
TRBJ2-3,TRBD2,NA,TRBV29-1,CSAGLAGGPIDTQYF,TGCAGCGCCGGCCTAGCGGGAGGGCCAATAGATACGCAGTATTTT
TRBJ2-2,NA,NA,TRBV27,CASSLEIAGELFF,TGTGCCAGCAGTTTAGAGATTGCCGGGGAGCTGTTTTTT
TRBJ1-1,TRBD1,NA,TRBV11-2,CASSAYRGEAFF,TGTGCCAGCAGCGCATACAGGGGTGAAGCTTTCTTT
TRBJ1-2,TRBD1,NA,TRBV15,CATTRGDSAYGYTF,TGTGCCACCACCCGTGGGGACAGTGCATATGGCTACACCTTC
TRBJ2-7,NA,NA,TRBV4-1,CASSQPIQGREQYF,TGCGCCAGCAGCCAACCAATACAGGGTCGCGAGCAGTACTTC
TRBJ1-5,TRBD1,NA,TRBV2,CASSGIRQGSNQPQHF,TGTGCCAGCAGTGGGATCAGACAGGGAAGCAATCAGCCCCAGCATTTT
TRBJ2-1,TRBD2,NA,TRBV5-1,CASSLDPGGEYNEQFF,TGCGCCAGCAGCTTGGATCCGGGAGGGGAATACAATGAGCAGTTCTTC
TRBJ1-2,TRBD1,NA,TRBV6-4,CASSSGTGGRSTF,TGTGCCAGCAGTTCCGGGACAGGGGGTCGGTCCACCTTC
TRBJ1-1,TRBD1,NA,TRBV2,CASSGSGGTEAFF,TGTGCCAGCAGTGGATCAGGGGGCACTGAAGCTTTCTTT
TRBJ2-2,NA,NA,TRBV27,CASSLTWRLIEGDGELFF,TGTGCCAGCAGTTTAACATGGCGATTAATCGAGGGGGACGGGGAGCTGTTTTTT
TRBJ2-1,NA,NA,TRBV20-1,CSASIGNEQFF,TGCAGTGCTAGTATCGGCAATGAGCAGTTCTTC